These 22 T cell receptor beta chains originate from one sample sequenced in a study of CD8 T cells in Susac syndrome (dated by TCRdb to between 2018 and 2020). Library preparation was by the immunoSEQ multiplex PCR assay. RNA was extracted using the RNeasy kit, and roughly 0.45 to 1 microgram was reverse transcribed with random hexamers. TCRdb reran the public reads through fastp at Q25 and MiXCR, keeping productive beta chains. For every CDR3 protein sequence, its rows merge into one entry that carries the most common genes and DNA. The sample table contains 150,000 to 180,000 distinct CDR3 sequences; only one count was recorded for roughly 94% of them. The ten largest clones take up 0.21% of the sample. Sequencing was performed on CD8+ T cells from PBMCs. These receptors originate from a human donor with multiple sclerosis.

This chain joins TRBV7-9 and TRBJ2-1; D remains unclear. From germline, CDR1 is SEHNR and CDR2 FQNEAQ (reference sequence). The CDR3 runs 15 residues. The V end was cut by 5 bases, the J end by 0 bases, with 11 bases between. The DNA for the CDR3 is TGTGCCAGCAGCGCAAGCGAAAGCTCCTACAATGAGCAGTTCTTC. Encoded protein: CASSASESSYNEQFF.

The rearrangement links TRBV11-2 to TRBJ2-7; D is possibly TRBD1 or TRBD2 (5 bases each). Germline loops: CDR1 SGHAT, CDR2 FQNNGV. V lost 5 bases and J lost 2, with 19 bases in between. This CDR3 has 16 residues. CDR3 sequence: CASSPIGDGRTYEQYF. DNA of the CDR3: TGTGCCAGCAGCCCCATAGGGGACGGCCGTACCTACGAGCAGTACTTC.

This chain connects TRBV19 to TRBJ2-1; D is ambiguous. The germline V gene encodes CDR1 LNHDA and CDR2 SQIVND (reference sequence). This CDR3 has 13 residues. V was trimmed by 5 bases and J by 1 base, leaving 6 bases between them. The CDR3 loop reads CASSHGSYNEQFF. The CDR3 DNA is TGTGCCAGTAGTCACGGGTCCTACAATGAGCAGTTCTTC.

The table lists this clonotype with a count of one. V usage is TRBV2 and J usage is TRBJ2-1; no reliable D call. CDR3 length equals 13 residues. The germline V gene has CDR1 SNHLY and CDR2 FYNNEI. The V end lost 6 bases, the J end lost 2 bases, and 8 bases lay between the germline ends. CDR3 protein: CASSRTAYNEQFF. The CDR3 nucleotides are TGTGCCAGCAGCCGGACCGCCTACAATGAGCAGTTCTTC.

This rearrangement joins TRBV5-6 to TRBJ2-3; 10 bases agree with TRBD1. Germline CDR1 reads SGHDT; CDR2 reads YYEEEE. The V segment lost 4 bases and the J segment 6 bases; nucleotides outside the gene matches: 5. This CDR3 region has 14 residues. This chain's CDR3 is CASSPGQGFDTQYF. The CDR3 DNA sequence: TGTGCCAGCAGCCCGGGACAGGGGTTCGATACGCAGTATTTT.

This clonotype was picked up one time. This sequence joins TRBV28 and TRBJ2-5, with D maybe TRBD1 (5 bases). CDR1 MDHEN and CDR2 SYDVKM come from the germline V gene. The CDR3 has 14 amino acids. V lost 7 bases to trimming and J lost 5 bases, with 17 bases between them. This chain's CDR3 is CASTSRAPGETQYF. Written as DNA, the CDR3 is TGTGCCAGCACCTCTCGGGCCCCAGGGGAGACCCAGTACTTC.

Here the CDR3 reads CSVEYLANPYNEQFF. The CDR3 DNA follows: TGCAGCGTTGAATATCTAGCGAACCCCTACAATGAGCAGTTCTTC. The V call is TRBV29-1, the J call TRBJ2-1; weak D call: TRBD2 (6 bases). CDR1 SQVTM and CDR2 ANQGSEA come from the germline V gene. The length of the CDR3 is 15 residues. V was pared by 2 bases and J by 2 bases, with 13 bases between.

The chain carries TRBV6-2 or TRBV6-3 and TRBJ2-2; TRBD1 might be the D (6 bases). CDR1 is MNHEY and CDR2 is SVGEGT in the germline V gene. Trimming took 10 bases from V and 5 from J, leaving 8 bases between them. The CDR3 loop spans 11 amino acids. Here the CDR3 reads CATRGTGELFF. In nucleotides, the CDR3 is TGTGCCACCAGGGGTACCGGGGAGCTGTTTTTT.

This chain joins TRBV9 and TRBJ2-6, with D possibly matching TRBD2 (6 bases). The V end lost 4 bases, the J end lost 0 bases, and 20 bases lay between the germline ends. Germline lookup yields CDR1 SGDLS and CDR2 YYNGEE. The CDR3 has 19 residues. The CDR3 sequence: CASSHTPGGAYSGANVLTF. The CDR3 coding sequence is TGTGCCAGCAGCCACACCCCCGGCGGGGCCTACTCTGGGGCCAACGTCCTGACTTTC.

The chain carries TRBV20-1 and TRBJ2-2; 10 bases line up with TRBD1. Per the germline V gene, CDR1 is DFQATT and CDR2 is SNEGSKA (reference sequence). Trimming took 4 bases from V and 3 from J; bases not matched to a gene: 5. The length of the CDR3 is 15 residues. CDR3 amino acids: CSATSGQGHTGELFF. Written as DNA, the CDR3 is TGCAGTGCTACATCGGGACAGGGGCACACCGGGGAGCTGTTTTTT.

The chain recombines TRBV7-9 with TRBJ2-7; D not certain. The germline V gene encodes CDR1 SEHNR and CDR2 FQNEAQ (reference sequence). V was pared by 0 bases and J by 1 base, with 10 bases between. The CDR3 has 15 amino acids. The CDR3, as DNA: TGTGCCAGCAGCTTAGCGCGTAGTCTTTCCTACGAGCAGTACTTC. It yields the protein CASSLARSLSYEQYF.

This clonotype appeared a single time. V gene TRBV11-2 combines with J gene TRBJ2-4; no firm D call. The CDR3 extends over 20 amino acids. CDR1 is SGHAT and CDR2 is FQNNGV in the germline V gene. Trimming pared 1 base from V and 0 bases from J, leaving 22 bases between. CDR3 coding DNA: TGTGCCAGCAGCTTAGGTTTGGAAACCGGAACTGAAATAGCCAAAAACATTCAGTACTTC. Protein sequence: CASSLGLETGTEIAKNIQYF.

This sequence joins TRBV4-3 and TRBJ2-5, with a possible D match to TRBD1 (6 bases). There are 16 residues in the CDR3. V gave up 3 bases and J gave up 7 bases, with 21 bases separating them. Germline V gives CDR1 LGHNA, CDR2 YSLEER. The CDR3 DNA follows: TGCGCCAGCAGCCACACACAGGGTTGGGCAGGAAGGACCCAGTACTTC. It is translated as CASSHTQGWAGRTQYF.

The chain links TRBV23-1 to TRBJ1-5; D is ambiguous. TRBV23-1 is designated an ORF whose function remains uncertain. The CDR3 has 13 amino acids. Trimming pared 0 bases from V and 9 bases from J, leaving 9 bases between. The CDR3 reads CASSQSDKLPQHF. The CDR3 DNA reads as TGCGCCAGCAGTCAATCTGATAAATTGCCCCAGCATTTT.

CDR3 nucleotide sequence: TGTGCCAGCAGCCCAGGGCGGGGGCTGGAGACCCAGTACTTC. Amino acid sequence: CASSPGRGLETQYF. The gene calls are TRBV11-3 and TRBJ2-5; TRBD2 might be the D (7 bases). This CDR3 has 14 residues. In germline, CDR1 is SGHNT, CDR2 YENEEA. The V end was cut by 5 bases, the J end by 5 bases, with 15 bases between. Combining the CDR3 with reference TRBV11-3 and TRBJ2-5 gives the whole variable domain EAGVVQSPRYKIIEKKQPVAFWCNPISGHNTLYWYLQNLGQGPELLIRYENEEAVDDSQLPKDRFSAERLKGVDSTLKIQPAELGDSAVYLCASSPGRGLETQYFGPGTRLLVL.

This clonotype came up a few times. DNA of the CDR3: TGTGCCAGCAGTCCCCGTTTGGGGGATACGCAGTATTTT. This translates into CASSPRLGDTQYF. The chain combines TRBV27 with TRBJ2-3; D gene uncertain. The CDR3 runs 13 residues. Per germline, CDR1 MNHEY and CDR2 SMNVEV (reference sequence). The V gene lost 5 bases and the J gene lost 6 bases, with 12 bases spanning the gap.

The rearrangement links TRBV27 to TRBJ2-7, with D unresolved. V gave up 7 bases and J gave up 0 bases, with 10 bases separating them. CDR1 is MNHEY, CDR2 SMNVEV, per germline (reference sequence). The CDR3 has 13 amino acids. The CDR3 spells CASTSLGSYEQYF. DNA for the CDR3: TGTGCCAGCACCTCCCTGGGCTCCTACGAGCAGTACTTC.

This chain uses TRBV12-3 or TRBV12-4 with TRBJ1-6, with D uncertain. Deletions cut 6 bases from V and 7 bases from J, with 13 bases between. The length of the CDR3 is 14 residues. The CDR3 spells CASRRDLGNSPLHF. The CDR3 bases are TGTGCCAGCAGACGCGACTTGGGGAATTCACCCCTCCACTTT.

The V and J genes are TRBV7-9 and TRBJ1-2, with unresolved D. The CDR3 spans 16 residues. Germline V lookup: CDR1 SEHNR, CDR2 FQNEAQ (reference sequence). V was shortened by 5 bases and J by 2 bases, with 18 bases between the two germline ends. The CDR3 sequence is CASSPGSGYRNYGYTF. CDR3 DNA sequence: TGTGCCAGCAGCCCCGGTTCGGGATATCGAAACTATGGCTACACCTTC. The full variable domain, its missing parts supplied by reference TRBV7-9 and TRBJ1-2, is DTGVSQNPRHKITKRGQNVTFRCDPISEHNRLYWYRQTLGQGPEFLTYFQNEAQLEKSRLLSDRFSAERPKGSFSTLEIQRTEQGDSAMYLCASSPGSGYRNYGYTFGSGTRLTVV.

This clonotype has just one count. The V gene is TRBV12-3 or TRBV12-4, the J gene TRBJ2-7; no firm D call. The CDR3 covers 13 residues. Trimming removed 2 bases from V and 4 bases from J, with 9 bases in between. CDR3 sequence reads: CASSLIRTYEQYF. In DNA form, the CDR3 reads TGTGCCAGCAGTTTAATCCGCACATACGAGCAGTACTTC.

The rearrangement links TRBV12-5 to TRBJ1-2, with D perhaps TRBD1 (6 bases). Germline-derived CDR1 and CDR2 are LGHNT and FRNRAP. Trimming stripped 6 bases from V and 6 bases from J, with 14 bases between. CDR3 length equals 13 residues. CDR3 region: CASGTGQHDGYTF. CDR3 in DNA: TGTGCTAGTGGAACTGGACAGCATGATGGCTACACCTTC.

The chain employs TRBV12-3 or TRBV12-4 and TRBJ2-3; 10 bases match TRBD2. J gave up 4 bases and V 7 bases, and 11 bases lay outside the gene matches. This CDR3 region has 16 residues. The CDR3 DNA sequence: TGTGCCAGCACTTTCCGCACTAGCGGGGAGGCAGATACGCAGTATTTT. This sequence encodes CASTFRTSGEADTQYF.